These T cell receptor beta chains were read from a single sample in a study of cytomegalovirus exposure and HLA in healthy donors. TCRdb keeps only in-frame clones here, not all; method: immunoSEQ multiplex PCR. The data hold some 150,000 clones, with roughly 77% observed a single time. The source material was PBMCs. Receptor source: a human donor in good health. Both conserved end residues are part of each CDR3. Fields, in order: D gene, J gene, clone size, V gene, CDR3 protein, CDR3 DNA. A D gene is named only where the DNA matches it firmly. Where a row states a size, it is once, few, many or the class of an expanded clone; other rows omit it.

TRBD1 | TRBJ2-7 | - | TRBV7-9 | CASSSLGQGHSEQYF | TGTGCCAGCAGCTCACTGGGACAGGGACACTCCGAGCAGTACTTC
TRBD1 | TRBJ2-1 | - | TRBV5-1 | CASSLGTGVMNEQFF | TGCGCCAGCAGCTTGGGGACAGGTGTCATGAATGAGCAGTTCTTC
TRBD2 | TRBJ2-1 | - | TRBV7-3 | CASSSGTSHVNEQFF | TGTGCCAGCAGCTCCGGGACTAGCCATGTCAATGAGCAGTTCTTC
TRBD1 | TRBJ2-7 | - | TRBV7-6 | CASSSGTGTYEQYF | TGTGCCAGCAGCTCGGGGACAGGAACCTACGAGCAGTACTTC
TRBD1 | TRBJ1-5 | few | TRBV6-1 | CASSEAPLQGNSNQPQHF | TGTGCCAGCAGTGAAGCTCCATTACAGGGGAATAGCAATCAGCCCCAGCATTTT
- | TRBJ1-1 | - | TRBV9 | CASSGYMNTEAFF | TGTGCCAGCAGCGGCTATATGAACACTGAAGCTTTCTTT
- | TRBJ2-3 | - | TRBV18 | CASSPTEDTQYF | TGTGCCAGCTCACCAACTGAGGATACGCAGTATTTT
- | TRBJ2-2 | once | TRBV7-2 | CASTWNTGELFF | TGTGCCAGCACCTGGAACACCGGGGAGCTGTTTTTT
TRBD2 | TRBJ2-5 | - | TRBV9 | CASSVGTSGQETQYF | TGTGCCAGCAGCGTAGGTACTAGCGGGCAGGAGACCCAGTACTTC
TRBD1 | TRBJ2-7 | - | TRBV5-4 | CASSFWGTGEYEQYF | TGTGCCAGCAGCTTTTGGGGGACAGGGGAGTACGAGCAGTACTTC
TRBD1 | TRBJ1-2 | - | TRBV5-6 | CASSLGDRVYPF | TGTGCCAGCAGCTTGGGGGACAGGGTCTACCCCTTC
- | TRBJ1-5 | few | TRBV6-1 | CASSESWAVDQPQHF | TGTGCCAGCAGTGAAAGTTGGGCAGTTGATCAGCCCCAGCATTTT
TRBD1 | TRBJ1-6 | few | TRBV5-8 | CASSLTSGTGASPLHF | TGTGCCAGCAGCTTAACTTCCGGGACAGGGGCTTCACCCCTCCACTTT
TRBD1 | TRBJ1-2 | - | TRBV5-6 | CASSFDGTDYGYTF | TGTGCCAGCAGCTTCGACGGGACAGACTATGGCTACACCTTC
TRBD1 | TRBJ1-4 | - | TRBV6-6 | CASTRGQGREKLFF | TGTGCCAGCACCAGGGGGCAGGGCAGGGAAAAACTGTTTTTT
- | TRBJ2-3 | - | TRBV10-1 | CASSEAPLVDTQYF | TGCGCCAGCAGTGAGGCCCCATTAGTGGATACGCAGTATTTT
TRBD2 | TRBJ2-7 | - | TRBV9 | CASSVGGTSRLYEQYF | TGTGCCAGCAGCGTAGGTGGGACTAGCCGTCTCTACGAGCAGTACTTC
TRBD2 | TRBJ2-3 | few | TRBV7-6 | CASSSGLAGGRADTQYF | TGTGCCAGCAGCTCGGGACTAGCGGGGGGGAGGGCAGATACGCAGTATTTT
- | TRBJ2-5 | - | TRBV5-4 | CASSFPQGPQETQYF | TGTGCCAGCAGCTTCCCACAGGGCCCTCAAGAGACCCAGTACTTC
- | TRBJ2-7 | - | TRBV18 | CASSPGPGEQYF | TGTGCCAGCTCACCAGGGCCAGGCGAGCAGTACTTC
TRBD2 | TRBJ2-1 | - | TRBV5-1 | CASSLGLAGGNNEQFF | TGCGCCAGCAGCCTGGGACTAGCGGGGGGAAACAATGAGCAGTTCTTC
- | TRBJ1-2 | - | TRBV30 | CAWKVGRGYTF | TGTGCCTGGAAGGTGGGGCGGGGCTACACCTTC
- | TRBJ1-1 | - | TRBV19 | CASSNIMEFTEAFF | TGTGCCAGTAGTAACATAATGGAGTTCACTGAAGCTTTCTTT
- | TRBJ1-1 | - | TRBV14 | CASSQPPGSYTEAFF | TGTGCCAGCAGCCAGCCCCCCGGGTCTTACACTGAAGCTTTCTTT
- | TRBJ2-5 | - | TRBV7-6 | CASSLDGETQYF | TGTGCCAGCAGCTTAGACGGGGAGACCCAGTACTTC
- | TRBJ1-6 | few | TRBV5-6 | CASSLGQFNSPLHF | TGTGCCAGCAGCTTGGGGCAGTTTAATTCACCCCTCCACTTT
- | TRBJ2-1 | - | TRBV2 | CASSGTESYNEQFF | TGTGCCAGCAGTGGGACAGAATCTTACAATGAGCAGTTCTTC
TRBD2 | TRBJ2-1 | - | TRBV5-8 | CASSEFVRTSGYNEQFF | TGTGCCAGCAGCGAATTCGTCCGAACTAGCGGTTACAATGAGCAGTTCTTC
TRBD2 | TRBJ2-5 | - | TRBV5-6 | CASRLLAGQETQYF | TGTGCCAGCAGATTACTAGCGGGCCAAGAGACCCAGTACTTC
- | TRBJ1-5 | - | TRBV2 | CASSIFRHKGNQPQHF | TGTGCCAGCAGTATTTTCAGACATAAGGGCAATCAGCCCCAGCATTTT
- | TRBJ1-2 | - | TRBV4-1 | CASSQIQTGAYGYTF | TGCGCCAGCAGCCAAATCCAAACAGGCGCCTATGGCTACACCTTC